The subject of this entry is one TCR beta chain. This record belongs to a study of blood T cell repertoires in COVID-19. As for the study in general: Samples representing acute and convalescent COVID-19 were sourced from the United States, Italy and Spain. T cells, B-cell-depleted T cells, or PBMCs supplied cDNA or gDNA.

From germline, CDR1 is SEHNR and CDR2 FQNEAQ (reference sequence). V was cut by 5 bases and J by 3 bases, with 14 bases left in between. The CDR3 runs to 14 residues. How the authors handled the data: Amplification from reference gene primers served as the basis for estimated nucleated cell counts. Clones were sequenced by immunoSEQ multiplex PCR, and TCRdb holds only the in-frame ones, with some missing. D and trimming were read from the DNA, whereas the V and J calls and clone size are those reported in that table. This table has about 160,000 clones, roughly 77% appearing once. Sequencing used peripheral blood. The chain recombines TRBV7-9 with TRBJ2-7; possible D gene TRBD2, 6 bases. This TCR derives from a human donor in a cohort sampled during active COVID-19. CDR3 protein: CASSRWDSDYEQYF. The CDR3 DNA follows: TGTGCCAGCAGCCGCTGGGACTCTGACTACGAGCAGTACTTC.